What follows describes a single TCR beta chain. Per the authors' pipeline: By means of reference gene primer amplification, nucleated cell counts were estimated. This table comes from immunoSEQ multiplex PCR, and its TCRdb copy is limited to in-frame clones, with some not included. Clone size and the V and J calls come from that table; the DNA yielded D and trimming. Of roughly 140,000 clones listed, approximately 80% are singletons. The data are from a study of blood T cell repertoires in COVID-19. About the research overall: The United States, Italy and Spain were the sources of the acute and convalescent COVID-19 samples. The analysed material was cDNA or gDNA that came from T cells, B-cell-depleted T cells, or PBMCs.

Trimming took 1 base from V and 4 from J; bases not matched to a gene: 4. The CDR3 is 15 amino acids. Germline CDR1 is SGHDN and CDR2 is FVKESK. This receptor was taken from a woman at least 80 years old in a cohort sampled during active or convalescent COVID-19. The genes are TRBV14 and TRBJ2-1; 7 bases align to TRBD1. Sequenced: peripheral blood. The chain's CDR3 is CASSQVRGQYNEQFF. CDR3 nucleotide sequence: TGTGCCAGCAGCCAAGTTCGGGGACAGTACAATGAGCAGTTCTTC.